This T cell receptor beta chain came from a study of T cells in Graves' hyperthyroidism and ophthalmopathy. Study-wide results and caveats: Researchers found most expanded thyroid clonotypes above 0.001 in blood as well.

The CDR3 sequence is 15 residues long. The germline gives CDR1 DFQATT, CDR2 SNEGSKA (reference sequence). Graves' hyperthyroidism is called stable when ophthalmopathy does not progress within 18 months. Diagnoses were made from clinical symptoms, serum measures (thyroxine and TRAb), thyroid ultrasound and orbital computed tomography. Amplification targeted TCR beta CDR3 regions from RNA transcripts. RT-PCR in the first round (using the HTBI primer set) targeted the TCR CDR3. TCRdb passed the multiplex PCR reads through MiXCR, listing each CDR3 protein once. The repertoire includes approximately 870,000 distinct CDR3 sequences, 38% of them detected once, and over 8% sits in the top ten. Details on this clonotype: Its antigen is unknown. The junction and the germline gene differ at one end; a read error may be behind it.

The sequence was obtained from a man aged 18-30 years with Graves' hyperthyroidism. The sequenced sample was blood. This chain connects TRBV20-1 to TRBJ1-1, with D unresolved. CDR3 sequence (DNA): TGCAGTGCTAGAGCCCTAGGACGGATGAACACTGGAGCTTTCTTT. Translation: CSARALGRMNTGAFF.